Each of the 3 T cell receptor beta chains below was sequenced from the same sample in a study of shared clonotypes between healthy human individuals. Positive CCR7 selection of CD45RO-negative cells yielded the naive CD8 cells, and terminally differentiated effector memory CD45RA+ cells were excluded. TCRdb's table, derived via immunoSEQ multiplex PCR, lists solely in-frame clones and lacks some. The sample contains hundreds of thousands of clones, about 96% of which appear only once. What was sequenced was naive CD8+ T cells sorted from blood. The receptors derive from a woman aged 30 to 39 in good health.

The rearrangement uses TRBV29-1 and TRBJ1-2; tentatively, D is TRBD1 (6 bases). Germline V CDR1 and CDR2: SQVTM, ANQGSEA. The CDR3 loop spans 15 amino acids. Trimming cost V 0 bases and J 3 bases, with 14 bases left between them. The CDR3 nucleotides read TGCAGCGTTGAAGATGAAACCCAGGGGTACTATGGCTACACCTTC. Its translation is CSVEDETQGYYGYTF.

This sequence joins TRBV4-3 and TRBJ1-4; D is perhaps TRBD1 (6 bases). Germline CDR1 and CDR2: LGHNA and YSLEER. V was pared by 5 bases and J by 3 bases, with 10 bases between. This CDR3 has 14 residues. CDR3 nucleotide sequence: TGCGCCAGCAGCGCACAGGGAGCTAATGAAAAACTGTTTTTT. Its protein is CASSAQGANEKLFF.

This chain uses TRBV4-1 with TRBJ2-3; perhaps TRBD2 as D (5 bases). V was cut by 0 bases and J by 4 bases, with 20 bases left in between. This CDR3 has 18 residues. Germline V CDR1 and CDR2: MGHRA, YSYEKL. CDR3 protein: CASSQDFWGSDAADTQYF. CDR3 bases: TGCGCCAGCAGCCAAGATTTCTGGGGTAGCGACGCGGCAGATACGCAGTATTTT.